A single sample gave rise to the 20 T cell receptor beta chains below, sequenced in a study of T cells after yellow fever vaccination. TCRdb analysed the 5' RACE reads with MiXCR anew, one entry per CDR3 protein. The data contain just under 600,000 distinct CDR3 sequences, approximately 13% of them singletons. Specimen: PBMCs, collected on the day of the yellow fever booster vaccination. The receptors stem from a man aged 30-40 years who received the YFV17D yellow fever vaccine.

J is TRBJ2-3 and V is TRBV11-2, with D perhaps assigned TRBD1 or TRBD2 (5 bases each). Trimming stripped 4 bases from V and 0 bases from J, with 20 bases between. The V gene's germline CDR1 is SGHAT and CDR2 FQNNGV. This CDR3 spans 18 amino acids. The CDR3 DNA reads as TGTGCCAGCAGCTGGTACGGGGACCGACAACCGAGCACAGATACGCAGTATTTT. This encodes CASSWYGDRQPSTDTQYF.

This clonotype was counted between two and nine times. This sequence joins TRBV10-3 and TRBJ1-2; a possible D gene is TRBD1 (5 bases). This CDR3 has 14 amino acids. The V gene lost 2 bases and the J gene lost 8 bases, with 15 bases spanning the gap. Germline V gives CDR1 ENHRY, CDR2 SYGVKD. The CDR3 reads CAISETDSAVGYTF. The CDR3, as DNA: TGTGCCATCAGTGAGACCGACAGCGCTGTGGGCTACACCTTC.

The CDR3 bases are TGTGCCAGCAGTTACCTTGGGGGGTATCAGCCCCAGCATTTT. Encoded protein: CASSYLGGYQPQHF. The genes are TRBV6-2 or TRBV6-3 and TRBJ1-5; possibly TRBD1 for D (5 bases). V was shortened by 2 bases and J by 5 bases, with 10 bases between the two germline ends. The CDR3 is 14 residues long. Germline CDR1 is MNHEY and CDR2 is SVGEGT.

The J gene is TRBJ2-3, the V gene TRBV4-2; the match to TRBD2 covers 8 bases. V shed 1 base, J shed 4 bases, and the junction held 7 bases outside the gene matches. The CDR3 loop spans 16 amino acids. Germline V CDR1 and CDR2: LGHNA, YNFKEQ. In nucleotides, the CDR3 is TGTGCCAGCAGCCAAGGAAGCGGGAGAGTCGCAGATACGCAGTATTTT. Its translation is CASSQGSGRVADTQYF.

V usage is TRBV29-1 and J usage is TRBJ1-4, with unresolved D. Trimming took off 6 bases at V and 7 bases at J, with 9 bases between the two ends. The CDR3 has 11 amino acids. Germline CDR1 and CDR2: SQVTM and ANQGSEA. CDR3 loop: CSVLTPEKLFF. The CDR3 DNA reads TGCAGCGTACTCACCCCTGAAAAACTGTTTTTT. The variable domain in full, with the rest retrieved from reference TRBV29-1 and TRBJ1-4, is SAVISQKPSRDICQRGTSLTIQCQVDSQVTMMFWYRQQPGQSLTLIATANQGSEATYESGFVIDKFPISRPNLTFSTLTVSNMSPEDSSIYLCSVLTPEKLFFGSGTQLSVL.

In its sample, this clonotype was seen a few times. The J gene is TRBJ1-2, the V gene TRBV20-1; possible D gene TRBD1, 5 bases. This CDR3 is built from 15 residues. Trimming stripped 6 bases from V and 4 bases from J, with 21 bases between. The germline gives CDR1 DFQATT, CDR2 SNEGSKA (reference sequence). The CDR3, as DNA: TGCAGTGCGAAGGGTACGGTATCGCAGGGCTATGGCTACACCTTC. This encodes CSAKGTVSQGYGYTF.

This clonotype has only one observation. The chain links TRBV27 to TRBJ2-7; perhaps TRBD1 as D (5 bases). V dropped 8 bases and J dropped 3 bases, with 14 bases sitting between them. This CDR3 has 13 amino acids. Germline CDR1 MNHEY, CDR2 SMNVEV (reference sequence). CDR3 protein: CASWPRDSYEQYF. CDR3 sequence (DNA): TGTGCCAGCTGGCCCAGGGATAGCTACGAGCAGTACTTC.

In its sample, this clonotype was seen a few times. This chain links TRBV12-3 or TRBV12-4 with TRBJ2-3; D assignment may be TRBD1 or TRBD2 (5 bases each). V dropped 5 bases and J dropped 6 bases, with 18 bases sitting between them. The CDR3 is 15 amino acids. This chain's CDR3 is CASSRDRPRLDTQYF. CDR3 DNA: TGTGCCAGCAGTCGGGACCGACCCCGGTTGGATACGCAGTATTTT.

The chain links TRBV3-1 to TRBJ2-5; D is perhaps TRBD1 (5 bases). This CDR3 has 14 amino acids. V was clipped by 1 base and J by 2 bases, with 8 bases between them. Per the germline V gene, CDR1 is LGHDT and CDR2 is YNNKEL (reference sequence). This CDR3 reads CASSQGRTQETQYF. In nucleotides, the CDR3 is TGTGCCAGCAGCCAAGGCCGGACACAAGAGACCCAGTACTTC.

This clonotype has only a few counts. The V call is TRBV24-1, the J call TRBJ2-1; D call uncertain. The germline CDR1 and CDR2 sequences are KGHDR and SFDVKD. The CDR3 extends over 13 amino acids. The germline V and J ends were trimmed by 4 bases and 9 bases, with 12 bases remaining between them. CDR3 in amino acids: CATSETPPGEQFF. Written as DNA, the CDR3 is TGTGCCACCAGTGAAACTCCCCCGGGTGAGCAGTTCTTC.

The chain employs TRBV6-5 and TRBJ1-2, with 7 nucleotides matching TRBD1. Germline V gene data show CDR1 as MNHEY and CDR2 as SVGAGI. This CDR3 region has 16 residues. Unmatched junction bases numbered 10, after V lost 6 bases and J lost 0 bases. The CDR3 DNA reads as TGTGCCAGCAGCCTCGACAGGGCCCAAGCTAACTATGGCTACACCTTC. Protein product: CASSLDRAQANYGYTF.

CDR3 DNA: TGCAGCGCGAAGCTTAGCACTGAAGCTTTCTTT. Protein: CSAKLSTEAFF. The genes are TRBV29-1 and TRBJ1-1; D gene unclear. V shed 7 bases and J shed 4 bases, with 10 bases lying between them. The CDR3 covers 11 residues. CDR1 and CDR2 from the germline V gene are SQVTM and ANQGSEA. Based on the CDR3 plus reference TRBV29-1 and TRBJ1-1, the full variable domain is SAVISQKPSRDICQRGTSLTIQCQVDSQVTMMFWYRQQPGQSLTLIATANQGSEATYESGFVIDKFPISRPNLTFSTLTVSNMSPEDSSIYLCSAKLSTEAFFGQGTRLTVV.

In this sample, this clonotype turned up many times. The chain joins TRBV29-1 to TRBJ2-1; the D is unclear. V was pared by 2 bases and J by 5 bases, with 10 bases between. CDR3 length: 13 amino acids. CDR1 and CDR2 (germline): SQVTM, ANQGSEA. CDR3 DNA sequence: TGCAGCGTTGAACACCAACGCGACAATGAGCAGTTCTTC. Translated: CSVEHQRDNEQFF.

This clonotype was recorded a few times. The rearrangement links TRBV7-9 to TRBJ2-7; D remains unclear. V shed 5 bases and J shed 6 bases, with 14 bases lying between them. Germline loops: CDR1 SEHNR, CDR2 FQNEAQ (reference sequence). The CDR3 is 13 amino acids. The chain's CDR3 is CASSLRERIEQYF. CDR3 DNA sequence: TGTGCCAGCAGCCTCCGTGAGAGAATCGAGCAGTACTTC.

This clonotype occurred a few times. This rearrangement joins TRBV20-1 to TRBJ1-2, with D hard to call. The germline gives CDR1 DFQATT, CDR2 SNEGSKA (reference sequence). This CDR3 has 12 residues. V was clipped by 3 bases and J by 6 bases, with 11 bases between them. CDR3 protein: CSASGRTHGYTF. CDR3 in DNA: TGCAGTGCTAGCGGTAGGACGCATGGCTACACCTTC.

This clonotype was observed a few times. The chain joins TRBV12-3 or TRBV12-4 to TRBJ2-1; 9 positions match TRBD1. This CDR3 region has 14 residues. Trimming cost V 5 bases and J 8 bases; bases outside gene matches: 7. CDR3 amino acids: CASSRDRDHDEQFF. For the CDR3, the DNA is TGTGCCAGCAGTCGGGACAGGGACCACGATGAGCAGTTCTTC.

A few counts support this clonotype. V is TRBV7-8 and J is TRBJ2-1; D remains unclear. V lost 4 bases and J lost 8, with 12 bases in between. CDR3 length: 13 residues. Germline lookup yields CDR1 SGHVS and CDR2 FQNEAQ. CDR3 DNA: TGTGCCAGCAGCTCCGAACCTGCGGATGAGCAGTTCTTC. Its protein product is CASSSEPADEQFF. Supplemented by reference TRBV7-8 and TRBJ2-1, the full variable domain reads GAGVSQSPRYKVAKRGQDVALRCDPISGHVSLFWYQQALGQGPEFLTYFQNEAQLDKSGLPSDRFFAERPEGSVSTLKIQRTQQEDSAVYLCASSSEPADEQFFGPGTRLTVL.

This clonotype has more than one count but fewer than ten. The CDR3 spells CASSPGGAGGTDTQYF. In DNA form, the CDR3 reads TGTGCCAGCAGCCCGGGGGGGGCGGGAGGCACAGATACGCAGTATTTT. The V gene is TRBV7-8, the J gene TRBJ2-3; 8 bases fit TRBD2. The germline V gene encodes CDR1 SGHVS and CDR2 FQNEAQ. CDR3 length equals 16 residues. J lost 1 base, V lost 5 bases, and 8 bases had no gene match.

This clonotype was detected ten times or more. J is TRBJ2-5 and V is TRBV5-1; D is uncertain. The ends were cut back, 0 bases at V and 4 bases at J, with 7 bases in the middle. Germline V gene data show CDR1 as SGHRS and CDR2 as YFSETQ. There are 13 residues in the CDR3. The DNA of the CDR3 is TGCGCCAGCAGCTTGGGACCCCGAGAGACCCAGTACTTC. Translated: CASSLGPRETQYF.

The chain has TRBV7-9 and TRBJ2-2, with TRBD1 identical over 8 bases. After removal of 6 bases from V and 2 bases from J, the junction contained 5 bases not matched to a gene. CDR3 size: 15 residues. Germline V gene data show CDR1 as SEHNR and CDR2 as FQNEAQ (reference sequence). The CDR3 is CASSWTGFNTGELFF. CDR3 sequence (DNA): TGTGCCAGCAGTTGGACAGGGTTTAACACCGGGGAGCTGTTTTTT.